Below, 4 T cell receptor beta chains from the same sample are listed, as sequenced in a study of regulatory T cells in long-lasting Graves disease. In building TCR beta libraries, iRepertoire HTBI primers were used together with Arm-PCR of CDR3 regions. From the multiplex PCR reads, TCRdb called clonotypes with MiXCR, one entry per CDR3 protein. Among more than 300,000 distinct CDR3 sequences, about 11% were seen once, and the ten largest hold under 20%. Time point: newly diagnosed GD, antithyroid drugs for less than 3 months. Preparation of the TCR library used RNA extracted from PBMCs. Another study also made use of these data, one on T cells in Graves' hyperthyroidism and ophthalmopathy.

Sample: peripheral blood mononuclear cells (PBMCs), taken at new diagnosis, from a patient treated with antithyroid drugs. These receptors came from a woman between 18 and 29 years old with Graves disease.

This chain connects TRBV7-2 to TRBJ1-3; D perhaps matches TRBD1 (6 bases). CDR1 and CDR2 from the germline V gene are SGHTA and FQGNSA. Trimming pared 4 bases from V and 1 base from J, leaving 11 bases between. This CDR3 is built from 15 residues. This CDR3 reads CASSSSGQSGNTIYF. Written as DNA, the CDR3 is TGTGCCAGCAGCTCATCAGGACAGTCTGGAAACACCATATATTTT.

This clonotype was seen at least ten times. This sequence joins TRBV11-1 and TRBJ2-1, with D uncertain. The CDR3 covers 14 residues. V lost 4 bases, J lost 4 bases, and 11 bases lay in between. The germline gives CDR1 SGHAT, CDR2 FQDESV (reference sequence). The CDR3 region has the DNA TGTGCCAGCAGCTATCCGACGCAGTACAATGAGCAGTTCTTC. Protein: CASSYPTQYNEQFF.

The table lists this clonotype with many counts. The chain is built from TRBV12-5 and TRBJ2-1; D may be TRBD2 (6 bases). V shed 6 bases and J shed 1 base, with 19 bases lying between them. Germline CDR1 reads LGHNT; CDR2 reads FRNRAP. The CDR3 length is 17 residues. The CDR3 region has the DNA TGTGCTAGTGGCCTTAGGGTTTGGGGGGTTTCCTACAATGAGCAGTTCTTC. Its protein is CASGLRVWGVSYNEQFF.

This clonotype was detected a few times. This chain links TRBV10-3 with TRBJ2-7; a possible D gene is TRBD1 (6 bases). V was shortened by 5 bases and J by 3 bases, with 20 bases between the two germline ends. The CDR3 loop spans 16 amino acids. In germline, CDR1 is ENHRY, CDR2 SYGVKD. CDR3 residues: CAISPSDSRFRYEQYF. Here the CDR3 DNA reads TGTGCCATCAGTCCCTCGGACAGCCGGTTCCGCTACGAGCAGTACTTC.